This T cell receptor (beta chain) was sequenced in a study of beta chain features in type 1 diabetes. As for the study in general: Age, gender and cell yields were similar between patients and healthy donors. Findings and limits, study-wide: The influence of HLA type on TCRB rearrangement stayed undetermined.

Via CD45RO/CCR7/CD25/CD127/CD95/CD27, cells of the CD4+ naive, central memory, regulatory and stem cell-like memory subsets were sorted. Since all of the isolated RNA was reverse transcribed, expressed TCRB transcripts were what got sequenced. TCRdb keeps only in-frame clones here, not all; method: immunoSEQ multiplex PCR. The table includes under 300,000 clones, 8% detected once. The CDR3 extends over 15 amino acids. V lost 7 bases, J lost 8 bases, and 14 bases stayed unmatched. Germline V lookup: CDR1 MRHNA, CDR2 SNTAGT. Details on this clone: Its antigen is unidentified.

V usage is TRBV6-4 and J usage is TRBJ1-2, with TRBD1 identical over 9 bases. Sequenced material: central memory CD4+ T cells from blood. This TCR was sampled from a woman aged 18-29 years in good health. The CDR3 sequence: CASTVKEQGALGYTF. The CDR3 DNA reads as TGTGCCAGCACGGTTAAGGAACAGGGGGCGTTGGGCTACACCTTC.